This T cell receptor (beta chain) was sequenced for a study of OX40 agonist ivuxolimab in advanced cancers. The length of the CDR3 is 13 residues. V lost 0 bases and J lost 3, with 6 bases in between. The germline gives CDR1 SGDLS, CDR2 YYNGEE. The assay was immunoSEQ multiplex PCR, and TCRdb's table has in-frame clones only and misses some. The sample holds some 22,000 clones, approximately 73% seen once. The origin of this receptor is an adult with an advanced solid tumor such as melanoma, head and neck, liver or kidney cancer. The J gene is TRBJ2-5, the V gene TRBV9; no clear D. Sequenced here: CD4+ or CD8+ T cells sorted from blood, sampled in a trial of the OX40 agonist ivuxolimab. The CDR3 spells CASSVESKETQYF. In DNA, the CDR3 is TGTGCCAGCAGCGTAGAATCTAAAGAGACCCAGTACTTC.